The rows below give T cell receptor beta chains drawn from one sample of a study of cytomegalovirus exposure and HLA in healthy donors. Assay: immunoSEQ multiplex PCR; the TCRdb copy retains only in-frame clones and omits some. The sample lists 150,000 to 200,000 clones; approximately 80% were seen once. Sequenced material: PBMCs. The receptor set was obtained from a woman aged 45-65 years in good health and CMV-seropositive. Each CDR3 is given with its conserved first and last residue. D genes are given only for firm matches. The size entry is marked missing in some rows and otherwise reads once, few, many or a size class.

CASTYTGGKSGNTIYF,TGTGCCAGCACCTATACAGGGGGCAAATCTGGAAACACCATATATTTT,TRBV7-2,TRBJ1-3,TRBD1,-
CSAGQGYGYTF,TGCAGTGCCGGCCAGGGATATGGCTACACCTTC,TRBV20-1,TRBJ1-2,-,-
CASSLEQLANYGYTF,TGTGCCAGCAGCTTAGAACAGTTAGCTAACTATGGCTACACCTTC,TRBV7-9,TRBJ1-2,-,-
CAWSVPGQGNYGYTF,TGTGCCTGGAGTGTACCCGGACAGGGAAACTATGGCTACACCTTC,TRBV30,TRBJ1-2,TRBD1,-
CSVEVRDRGTEAFF,TGCAGCGTTGAAGTACGGGACAGGGGGACTGAAGCTTTCTTT,TRBV29-1,TRBJ1-1,TRBD1,-
CASSSKGTGNVYEQYF,TGTGCCAGCAGCTCAAAAGGGACAGGGAATGTCTACGAGCAGTACTTC,TRBV5-4,TRBJ2-7,TRBD1,once
CASSPHGQGNTIYF,TGCGCCAGCAGCCCCCATGGGCAGGGAAACACCATATATTTT,TRBV5-1,TRBJ1-3,-,-
CASSKQGNTARSPLHF,TGTGCCAGCAGTAAACAGGGGAATACGGCTCGTTCACCCCTCCACTTT,TRBV7-9,TRBJ1-6,TRBD1,-
CASSEADRANQPQHF,TGTGCCAGCAGTGAAGCCGACAGGGCCAATCAGCCCCAGCATTTT,TRBV6-1,TRBJ1-5,TRBD1,-
CASRVTGGGTEAFF,TGTGCCAGCAGGGTAACAGGGGGCGGCACTGAAGCTTTCTTT,TRBV6-5,TRBJ1-1,TRBD1,-
CSSSRLRTGEQETQYF,TGTTCCAGCAGCCGTCTCCGGACAGGGGAGCAAGAGACCCAGTACTTC,TRBV7-9,TRBJ2-5,TRBD1,-
CASSLPPGQRAGSSYTF,TGTGCCAGCAGCTTACCCCCGGGACAGAGGGCAGGGAGTAGCTACACCTTC,TRBV11-2,TRBJ1-2,TRBD1,-
CASSSGLAGGLYEQYF,TGTGCCAGCAGCTCGGGACTAGCGGGGGGGCTGTACGAGCAGTACTTC,TRBV7-2,TRBJ2-7,TRBD2,-
CASRAGALGSGYTF,TGTGCCAGCAGAGCAGGGGCGCTCGGTAGCGGCTACACCTTC,TRBV6-5,TRBJ1-2,-,few
CASSPLRTGATNEKLFF,TGTGCCAGCAGTCCACTGCGGACAGGAGCAACTAATGAAAAACTGTTTTTT,TRBV28,TRBJ1-4,TRBD1,-
CASTDRGHGYTF,TGTGCCAGCACCGACAGGGGGCATGGCTACACCTTC,TRBV6-5,TRBJ1-2,TRBD1,once
CASRDSGGANTGELFF,TGTGCCAGCAGGGATTCAGGGGGCGCGAACACCGGGGAGCTGTTTTTT,TRBV2,TRBJ2-2,TRBD1,-
CASSSGTGPVQPQHF,TGTGCCAGCAGCTCGGGGACAGGGCCCGTTCAGCCCCAGCATTTT,TRBV7-8,TRBJ1-5,TRBD1,-
CASSPNHLTGETQYF,TGTGCCAGCAGCCCTAATCACTTAACCGGAGAGACCCAGTACTTC,TRBV7-9,TRBJ2-5,-,-
CASSFGTSGTYEQYF,TGTGCCAGTAGTTTTGGGACTAGCGGTACCTACGAGCAGTACTTC,TRBV19,TRBJ2-7,TRBD2,-
CASSPQGRSNQPQHF,TGCGCCAGCAGCCCCCAGGGAAGAAGCAATCAGCCCCAGCATTTT,TRBV5-1,TRBJ1-5,-,-
CASSSGTDSNQPQHF,TGTGCCAGCAGCTCGGGGACAGATAGCAATCAGCCCCAGCATTTT,TRBV7-2,TRBJ1-5,TRBD1,-
CASRPGTGFNQPQHF,TGCGCCAGCAGGCCCGGGACAGGATTCAATCAGCCCCAGCATTTT,TRBV5-1,TRBJ1-5,TRBD1,-
CASSLTGAARTDTQYF,TGTGCCAGTAGTCTGACAGGCGCTGCACGAACAGATACGCAGTATTTT,TRBV19,TRBJ2-3,-,few
CSVEGSERGRYF,TGCAGCGTTGAAGGGTCGGAACGAGGTCGGTACTTC,TRBV29-1,TRBJ2-7,-,-
CASSQYWTGIAYNEQFF,TGCGCCAGCAGCCAATATTGGACAGGGATCGCCTACAATGAGCAGTTCTTC,TRBV4-3,TRBJ2-1,TRBD1,-
CASRSRGNTGELFF,TGTGCCTCCCGATCTAGGGGCAACACCGGGGAGCTGTTTTTT,TRBV15,TRBJ2-2,-,-
CSARGDNEQFF,TGCAGTGCCAGGGGGGACAATGAGCAGTTCTTC,TRBV20-1,TRBJ2-1,-,-
CASSFLKDTNTEAFF,TGTGCCAGCAGCTTTCTCAAAGACACGAACACTGAAGCTTTCTTT,TRBV11-2,TRBJ1-1,-,-
CASSGSAYEQFF,TGTGCCAGCAGCGGTAGTGCGTATGAGCAGTTCTTC,TRBV9,TRBJ2-1,-,few
CASSLPQGGLTNEQFF,TGCGCCAGCAGCTTGCCACAGGGGGGACTAACCAATGAGCAGTTCTTC,TRBV5-1,TRBJ2-1,-,once
CASIPAGSYEQYF,TGTGCCAGCATTCCAGCAGGGTCCTACGAGCAGTACTTC,TRBV6-6,TRBJ2-7,-,few
CASGLVGDRVNQPQHF,TGTGCTAGTGGTTTGGTTGGGGACAGGGTCAATCAGCCCCAGCATTTT,TRBV12-5,TRBJ1-5,TRBD1,-
CASSPAPTGGYSYTF,TGTGCCAGCAGCCCGGCACCGACAGGGGGATATAGCTACACCTTC,TRBV14,TRBJ1-2,TRBD1,-
CASSLQGTFTEAFF,TGTGCCAGCAGTCTACAGGGGACGTTCACTGAAGCTTTCTTT,TRBV27,TRBJ1-1,TRBD1,-
CASSLFLGATDTQYF,TGCGCCAGCAGCTTGTTTCTAGGAGCCACAGATACGCAGTATTTT,TRBV5-1,TRBJ2-3,-,-
CASSHGTSGETQYF,TGTGCCAGCAGCCATGGGACTAGCGGGGAGACCCAGTACTTC,TRBV7-2,TRBJ2-5,TRBD2,-
CASCTGTGNYGYTF,TGTGCCAGCTGTACCGGGACAGGGAACTATGGCTACACCTTC,TRBV6-1,TRBJ1-2,TRBD1,few
CASSYGLAGLTDTQYF,TGTGCCAGCAGTTACGGGCTAGCGGGACTCACAGATACGCAGTATTTT,TRBV6-5,TRBJ2-3,TRBD2,-
CASSPGYNSPLHF,TGCGCCAGCAGTCCAGGATATAATTCACCCCTCCACTTT,TRBV10-1,TRBJ1-6,-,-
CASSYSQRRENYGYTF,TGTGCCAGCAGTTACTCCCAAAGAAGAGAGAACTATGGCTACACCTTC,TRBV6-5,TRBJ1-2,-,-
CASSQGQGEETEAFF,TGTGCCAGCAGCCAAGGACAGGGCGAAGAGACTGAAGCTTTCTTT,TRBV5-4,TRBJ1-1,TRBD1,-
CSSSLIGTEYPEAFF,TGTTCCAGCAGCTTAATAGGGACAGAGTACCCCGAAGCTTTCTTT,TRBV7-9,TRBJ1-1,TRBD1,-
CASSTGTGVEEAFF,TGCGCCAGCAGTACCGGGACAGGGGTAGAGGAAGCTTTCTTT,TRBV5-1,TRBJ1-1,TRBD1,once
CASTSTSYGYTF,TGTGCCAGTACGTCAACTAGCTATGGCTACACCTTC,TRBV19,TRBJ1-2,-,-
CASSLARGWDEKLFF,TGCGCCAGCAGCTTGGCCCGGGGATGGGATGAAAAACTGTTTTTT,TRBV5-1,TRBJ1-4,-,-
CASSPGEGAPYEQYF,TGTGCCAGCAGCCCTGGTGAAGGGGCCCCCTACGAGCAGTACTTC,TRBV9,TRBJ2-7,-,-
CASSPGTLGGYTF,TGTGCCAGCAGCCCGGGGACTTTGGGCGGCTACACCTTC,TRBV28,TRBJ1-2,-,few
CASSRSSGGYTDTQYF,TGTGCCAGCAGCCGATCTAGCGGGGGCTACACAGATACGCAGTATTTT,TRBV5-6,TRBJ2-3,TRBD2,-
CAWSGLTSGVYNEQFF,TGTGCCTGGAGTGGCTTGACTAGCGGGGTCTACAATGAGCAGTTCTTC,TRBV30,TRBJ2-1,TRBD2,once
CASSDRVNTEAFF,TGTGCCAGCAGTGACAGGGTGAACACTGAAGCTTTCTTT,TRBV6-5,TRBJ1-1,TRBD1,medium-sized
CASSRRLADTDTQYF,TGCGCCAGCAGCCGCAGACTAGCGGACACAGATACGCAGTATTTT,TRBV4-3,TRBJ2-3,TRBD2,-
CSAGTGQEAFF,TGCAGTGCTGGCACGGGACAGGAAGCTTTCTTT,TRBV20-1,TRBJ1-1,TRBD1,once
CAWSVQGYNSPLHF,TGTGCCTGGAGTGTACAGGGCTATAATTCCCCCCTCCACTTT,TRBV30,TRBJ1-6,-,-
CASSDGVSYEQYF,TGTGCCAGCAGTGACGGGGTCTCCTACGAGCAGTACTTC,TRBV2,TRBJ2-7,-,-
CASSFARSGQSYNEQFF,TGTGCCAGCAGTTTTGCCCGTAGCGGACAATCCTACAATGAGCAGTTCTTC,TRBV28,TRBJ2-1,-,-
CASSGGDSNYGYTF,TGTGCCAGCAGTGGTGGGGACAGTAACTATGGCTACACCTTC,TRBV6-4,TRBJ1-2,TRBD1,once
CASSLAKGQQSSYNEQFF,TGTGCCAGCAGCTTAGCTAAAGGACAGCAAAGCTCCTACAATGAGCAGTTCTTC,TRBV11-2,TRBJ2-1,-,-
CASSLDRRAYEQYF,TGCGCCAGCAGCTTGGATCGCAGGGCCTACGAGCAGTACTTC,TRBV5-1,TRBJ2-7,-,few